This T cell receptor (beta chain) comes out of a study of human T cells and chemical hapten exposure. On the study more broadly: Sensitizing treatment utilized 2% DPC over an approximately 2 cm by approximately 2 cm portion of upper inner arm skin.

Details on this clonotype: This clone may be a read error of a much larger clone one base away.

TCRdb independently ran MiXCR on the RACE reads; one entry per CDR3 protein. Of about 46,000 distinct CDR3 sequences detected, 9.4% appear once; the ten largest clones hold roughly 13%. Germline V CDR1 and CDR2: KGHSH, LQKENI. J lost 11 bases, V lost 5 bases, and 10 bases had no gene match. The CDR3 runs to 13 residues. The sample's time point: pre-sensitization, week 0. The treatment was: therapeutic diphenylcyclopropenone sensitization with weekly scalp DPC. The material sequenced was whole blood, taken in connection with sensitization to the hapten diphenylcyclopropenone (DPC). The chain is built from TRBV18 and TRBJ1-1, with 8 bases lining up with TRBD1. This TCR came from a woman between 35 and 50 years old with alopecia areata. Some clones in this sample may be carry-over from other donors' samples. The CDR3 bases are TGTGCCAGCTCAGCCGGACAGGGAACGATCGCTTTCTTT. Amino acid sequence: CASSAGQGTIAFF.